These 2 T cell receptor beta chains were all obtained from the same sample, sequenced in a study of cytomegalovirus exposure and HLA in healthy donors. 13 Jbeta primers and 60 Vbeta primers were used for the PCR. Assay used: immunoSEQ multiplex PCR; TCRdb lists only in-frame clones, some missing. The sample contains approximately 170,000 clones, roughly four fifths of which appear only once. Sequenced sample: PBMCs. These TCRs come from a man aged 45-60 years in good health and CMV-seropositive.

The gene calls are TRBV7-2 and TRBJ2-1; maybe TRBD2 (5 bases). CDR3 length: 13 residues. V was pared by 5 bases and J by 8 bases, with 13 bases between. Germline CDR1 SGHTA, CDR2 FQGNSA. The CDR3 protein is CASSTTSRHEQFF. The CDR3, as DNA: TGTGCCAGCAGCACAACTAGTAGGCATGAGCAGTTCTTC.

The rearrangement joins TRBV9 to TRBJ1-3; 10 nucleotides line up with TRBD1. V shed 4 bases, J shed 8 bases, and the junction held 6 bases outside the gene matches. Germline CDR1 is SGDLS and CDR2 is YYNGEE. The length of the CDR3 is 14 residues. This CDR3 reads CASSFGQGDDTIYF. CDR3 nucleotides: TGTGCCAGCAGCTTCGGACAGGGGGATGACACCATATATTTT.